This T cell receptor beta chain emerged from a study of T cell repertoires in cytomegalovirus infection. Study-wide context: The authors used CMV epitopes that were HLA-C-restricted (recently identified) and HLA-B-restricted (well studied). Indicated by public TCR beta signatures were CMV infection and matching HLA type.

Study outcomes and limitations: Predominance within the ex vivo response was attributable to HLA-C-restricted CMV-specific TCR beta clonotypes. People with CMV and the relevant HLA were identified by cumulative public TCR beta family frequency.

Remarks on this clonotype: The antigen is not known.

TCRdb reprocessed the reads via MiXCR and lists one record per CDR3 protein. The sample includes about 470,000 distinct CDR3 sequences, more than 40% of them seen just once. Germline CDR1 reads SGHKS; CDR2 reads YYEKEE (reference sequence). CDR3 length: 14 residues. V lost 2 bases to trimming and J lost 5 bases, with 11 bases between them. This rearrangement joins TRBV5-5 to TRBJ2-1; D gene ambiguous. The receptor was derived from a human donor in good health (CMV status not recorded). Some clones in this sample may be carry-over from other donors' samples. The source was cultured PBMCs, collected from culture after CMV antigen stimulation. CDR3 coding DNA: TGTGCCAGCAGCTTTCTGGCCGCCGACAATGAGCAGTTCTTC. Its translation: CASSFLAADNEQFF.